This T cell receptor (beta chain) was documented in a study of cytomegalovirus exposure and HLA in healthy donors. General observations from the study: For cytomegalovirus status, the classifier reportedly gave diagnoses with high specificity and sensitivity. Cytomegalovirus association was assigned to around 150 TCR beta chains.

Sequencing used immunoSEQ multiplex PCR; TCRdb keeps in-frame clones, though not all of them. Of a few hundred thousand clones in the sample, roughly 84% are singletons; the top ten hold over 12%. A note on this clone: Its antigen remains unidentified.

Trimming removed 4 bases from V and 6 bases from J, with 13 bases in between. The CDR3 is 13 amino acids. Looked up from germline, CDR1 is SGHRS and CDR2 is YFSETQ. Sequencing used PBMCs. The clonotype originates from a woman between 25 and 40 years old in good health and CMV-seropositive. The chain uses TRBV5-1 and TRBJ1-1, with D unclear. The CDR3 loop is CASSLLTEAEAFF. CDR3 nucleotide sequence: TGCGCCAGCAGCCTTCTAACAGAGGCTGAAGCTTTCTTT.